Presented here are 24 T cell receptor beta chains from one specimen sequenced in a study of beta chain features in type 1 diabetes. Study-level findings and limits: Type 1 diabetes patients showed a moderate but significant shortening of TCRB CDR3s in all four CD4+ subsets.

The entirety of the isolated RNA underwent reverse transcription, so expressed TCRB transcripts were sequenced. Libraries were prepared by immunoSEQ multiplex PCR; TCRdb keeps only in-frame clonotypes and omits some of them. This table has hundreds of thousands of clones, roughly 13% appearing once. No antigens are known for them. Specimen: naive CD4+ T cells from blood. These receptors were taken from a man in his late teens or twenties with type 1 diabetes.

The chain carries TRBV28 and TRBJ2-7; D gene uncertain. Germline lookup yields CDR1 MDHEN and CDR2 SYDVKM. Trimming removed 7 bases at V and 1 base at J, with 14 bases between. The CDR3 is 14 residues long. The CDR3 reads CASTRGSFSYEQYF. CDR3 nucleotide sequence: TGTGCCAGCACCCGAGGATCCTTTTCCTACGAGCAGTACTTC.

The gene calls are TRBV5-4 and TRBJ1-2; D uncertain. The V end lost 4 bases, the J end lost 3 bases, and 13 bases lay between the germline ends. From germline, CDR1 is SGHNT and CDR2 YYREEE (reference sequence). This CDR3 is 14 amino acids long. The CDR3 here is CASSAQAQYYGYTF. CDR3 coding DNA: TGTGCCAGCAGCGCCCAAGCCCAGTACTATGGCTACACCTTC.

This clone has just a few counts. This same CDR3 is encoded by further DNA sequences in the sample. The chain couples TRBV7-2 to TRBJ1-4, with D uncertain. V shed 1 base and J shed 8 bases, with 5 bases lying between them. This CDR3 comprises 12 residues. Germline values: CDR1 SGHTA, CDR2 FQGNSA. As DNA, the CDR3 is TGTGCCAGCAGCTTAGTCGGCGAAAAACTGTTTTTT. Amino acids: CASSLVGEKLFF.

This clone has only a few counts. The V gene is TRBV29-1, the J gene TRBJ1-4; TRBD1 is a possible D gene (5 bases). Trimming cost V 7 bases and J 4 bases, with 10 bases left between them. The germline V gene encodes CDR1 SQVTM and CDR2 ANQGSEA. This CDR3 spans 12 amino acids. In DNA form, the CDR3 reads TGCAGCGGTGGGACGGTTAATGAAAAACTGTTTTTT. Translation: CSGGTVNEKLFF.

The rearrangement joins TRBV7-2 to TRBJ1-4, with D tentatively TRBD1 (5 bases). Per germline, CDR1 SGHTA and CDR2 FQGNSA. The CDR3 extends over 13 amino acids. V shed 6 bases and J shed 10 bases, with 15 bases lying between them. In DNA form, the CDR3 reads TGTGCCAGCAGTTTGGGGGGTTGGGGAAAACTGTTTTTT. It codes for CASSLGGWGKLFF.

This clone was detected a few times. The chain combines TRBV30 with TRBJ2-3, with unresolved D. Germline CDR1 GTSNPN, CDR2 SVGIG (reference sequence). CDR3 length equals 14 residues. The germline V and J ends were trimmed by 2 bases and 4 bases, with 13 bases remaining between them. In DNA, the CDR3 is TGTGCCTGGAGTCGAGTAGAGGCGGCAGATACGCAGTATTTT. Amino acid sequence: CAWSRVEAADTQYF.

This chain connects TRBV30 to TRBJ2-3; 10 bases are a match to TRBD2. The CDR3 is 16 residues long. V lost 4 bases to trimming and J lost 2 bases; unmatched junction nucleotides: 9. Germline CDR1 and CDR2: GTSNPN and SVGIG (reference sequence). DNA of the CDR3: TGTGCCTGGACCCATCTAGCGGGAGCTGTCACAGATACGCAGTATTTT. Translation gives CAWTHLAGAVTDTQYF.

The CDR3 protein is CASNTALGGAGQFF. CDR3 DNA: TGTGCCAGCAATACCGCACTGGGAGGCGCCGGGCAGTTCTTC. The rearrangement joins TRBV2 to TRBJ2-1; maybe TRBD2 (6 bases). CDR1 is SNHLY, CDR2 FYNNEI, per germline. The CDR3 length is 14 residues. V lost 7 bases and J lost 12, with 22 bases in between.

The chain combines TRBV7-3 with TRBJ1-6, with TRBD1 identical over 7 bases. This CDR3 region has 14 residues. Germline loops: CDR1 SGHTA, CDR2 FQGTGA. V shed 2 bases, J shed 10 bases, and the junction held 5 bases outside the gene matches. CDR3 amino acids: CASSLSGDRSPLHF. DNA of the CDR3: TGTGCCAGCAGCTTATCAGGGGACAGATCACCCCTCCACTTT.

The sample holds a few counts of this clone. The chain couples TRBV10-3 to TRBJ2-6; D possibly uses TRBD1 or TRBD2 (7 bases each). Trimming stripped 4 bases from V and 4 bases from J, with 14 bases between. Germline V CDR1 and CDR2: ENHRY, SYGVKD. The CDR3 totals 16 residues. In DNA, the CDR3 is TGTGCCATCAGTGGGGAGGGGGCCGCCGGGGCCAACGTCCTGACTTTC. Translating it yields CAISGEGAAGANVLTF.

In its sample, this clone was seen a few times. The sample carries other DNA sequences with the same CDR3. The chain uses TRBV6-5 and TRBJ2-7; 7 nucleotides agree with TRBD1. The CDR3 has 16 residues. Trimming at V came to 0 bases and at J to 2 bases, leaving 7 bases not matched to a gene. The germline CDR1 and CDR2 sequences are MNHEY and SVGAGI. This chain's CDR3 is CASSYSLAGGTYEQYF. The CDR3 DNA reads TGTGCCAGCAGTTACTCATTGGCAGGGGGAACCTACGAGCAGTACTTC.

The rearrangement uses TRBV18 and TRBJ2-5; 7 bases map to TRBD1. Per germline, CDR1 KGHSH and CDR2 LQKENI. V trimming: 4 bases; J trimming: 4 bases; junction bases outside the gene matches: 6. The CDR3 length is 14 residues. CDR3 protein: CASSHRDSVETQYF. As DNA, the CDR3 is TGTGCCAGCTCACACCGGGACAGCGTAGAGACCCAGTACTTC.

The CDR3: CASSVGDAAEAFF. CDR3 in DNA: TGTGCCAGCAGCGTAGGGGACGCGGCTGAAGCTTTCTTT. This chain connects TRBV9 to TRBJ1-1; maybe TRBD1 (5 bases). The CDR3 spans 13 residues. V was clipped by 0 bases and J by 6 bases, with 9 bases between them. Germline values: CDR1 SGDLS, CDR2 YYNGEE.

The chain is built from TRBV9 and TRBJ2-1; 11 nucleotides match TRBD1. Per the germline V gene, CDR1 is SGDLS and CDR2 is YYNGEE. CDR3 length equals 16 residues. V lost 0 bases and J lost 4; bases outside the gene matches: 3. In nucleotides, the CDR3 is TGTGCCAGCAGCGTAGGAGGGACAGGGGGTTACAATGAGCAGTTCTTC. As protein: CASSVGGTGGYNEQFF. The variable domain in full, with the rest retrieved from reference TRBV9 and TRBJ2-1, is DSGVTQTPKHLITATGQRVTLRCSPRSGDLSVYWYQQSLDQGLQFLIQYYNGEERAKGNILERFSAQQFPDLHSELNLSSLELGDSALYFCASSVGGTGGYNEQFFGPGTRLTVL.

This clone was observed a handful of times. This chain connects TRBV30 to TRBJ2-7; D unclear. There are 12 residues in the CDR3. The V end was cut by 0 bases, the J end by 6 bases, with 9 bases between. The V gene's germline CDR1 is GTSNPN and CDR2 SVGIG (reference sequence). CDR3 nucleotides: TGTGCCTGGAGTGTCCTTAGTTCCGAGCAGTACTTC. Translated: CAWSVLSSEQYF.

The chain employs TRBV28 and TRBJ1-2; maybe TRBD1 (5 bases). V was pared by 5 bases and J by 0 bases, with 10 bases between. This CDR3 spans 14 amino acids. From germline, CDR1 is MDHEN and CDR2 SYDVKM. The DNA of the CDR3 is TGTGCCAGCAGTGCGGGGGGAGCTAACTATGGCTACACCTTC. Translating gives CASSAGGANYGYTF.

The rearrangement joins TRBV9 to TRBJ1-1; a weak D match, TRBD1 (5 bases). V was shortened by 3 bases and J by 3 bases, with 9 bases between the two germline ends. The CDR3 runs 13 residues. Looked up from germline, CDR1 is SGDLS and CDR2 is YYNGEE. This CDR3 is CASSARVDTEAFF. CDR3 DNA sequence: TGTGCCAGCAGCGCCAGGGTGGACACTGAAGCTTTCTTT.

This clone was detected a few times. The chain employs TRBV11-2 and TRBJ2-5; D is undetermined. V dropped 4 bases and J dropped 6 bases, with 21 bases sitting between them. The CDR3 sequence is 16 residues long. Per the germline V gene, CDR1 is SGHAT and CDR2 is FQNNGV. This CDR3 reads CASSSVKGWELKTQYF. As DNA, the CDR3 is TGTGCCAGCAGCTCAGTGAAAGGGTGGGAATTGAAGACCCAGTACTTC.

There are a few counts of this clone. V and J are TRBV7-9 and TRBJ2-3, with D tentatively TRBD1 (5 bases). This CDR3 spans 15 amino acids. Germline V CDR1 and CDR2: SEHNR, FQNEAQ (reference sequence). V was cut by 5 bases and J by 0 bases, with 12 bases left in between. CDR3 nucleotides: TGTGCCAGCAGCACGGACATCAAGAGCACAGATACGCAGTATTTT. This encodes CASSTDIKSTDTQYF.

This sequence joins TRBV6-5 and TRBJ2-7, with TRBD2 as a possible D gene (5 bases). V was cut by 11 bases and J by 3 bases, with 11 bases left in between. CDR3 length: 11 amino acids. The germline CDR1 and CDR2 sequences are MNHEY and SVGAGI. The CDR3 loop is CASGKGYEQYF. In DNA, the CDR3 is TGTGCCTCGGGGAAGGGCTACGAGCAGTACTTC.

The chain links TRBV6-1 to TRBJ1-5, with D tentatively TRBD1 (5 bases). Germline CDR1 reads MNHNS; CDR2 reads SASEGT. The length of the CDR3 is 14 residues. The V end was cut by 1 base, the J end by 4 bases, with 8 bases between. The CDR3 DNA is TGTGCCAGCAGTGAAGAAGGGGTAAATCAGCCCCAGCATTTT. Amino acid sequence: CASSEEGVNQPQHF.

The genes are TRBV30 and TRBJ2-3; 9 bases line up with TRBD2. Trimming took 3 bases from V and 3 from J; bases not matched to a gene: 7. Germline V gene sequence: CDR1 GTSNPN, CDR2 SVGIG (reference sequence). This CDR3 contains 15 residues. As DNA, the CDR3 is TGTGCCTGGAGCAGACTAGCGGAGTCGACAGATACGCAGTATTTT. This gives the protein CAWSRLAESTDTQYF.

The CDR3 sequence: CSVTSGTAYEQYF. The CDR3 DNA reads as TGCAGCGTTACCTCGGGGACCGCCTACGAGCAGTACTTC. V is TRBV29-1 and J is TRBJ2-7; D might be TRBD1 or TRBD2, each matching 5 bases. Trimming removed 5 bases at V and 2 bases at J, with 13 bases between. This CDR3 spans 13 amino acids. In germline, CDR1 is SQVTM, CDR2 ANQGSEA.

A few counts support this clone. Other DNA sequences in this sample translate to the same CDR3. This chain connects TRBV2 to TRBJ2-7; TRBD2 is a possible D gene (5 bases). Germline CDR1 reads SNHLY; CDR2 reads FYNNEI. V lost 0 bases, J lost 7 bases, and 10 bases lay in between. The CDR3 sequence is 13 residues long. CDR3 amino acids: CASSEARGGEQYF. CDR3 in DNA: TGTGCCAGCAGTGAAGCTCGGGGTGGTGAGCAGTACTTC. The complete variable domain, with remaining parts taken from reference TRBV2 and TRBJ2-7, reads EPEVTQTPSHQVTQMGQEVILRCVPISNHLYFYWYRQILGQKVEFLVSFYNNEISEKSEIFDDQFSVERPDGSNFTLKIRSTKLEDSAMYFCASSEARGGEQYFGPGTRLTVT.